The 18 T cell receptor beta chains below were found in one sample sequenced in a study of T-cell memory formation after mild COVID-19. TCRdb reprocessed the 5' RACE reads via MiXCR and lists one record per CDR3 protein. The table has some 250,000 distinct CDR3 sequences, roughly 18% seen once. Material: PBMCs or a T cell subset sorted from them (not recorded which). These receptors all stem from a man in his late teens or twenties who had mild COVID-19 (a few samples of this study predate the infection). Cell type and time point are not known.

This clonotype is deemed medium-sized. V gene TRBV7-9 combines with J gene TRBJ2-4; D unresolved. The CDR3 runs 16 residues. Deletions cut 7 bases from V and 0 bases from J, with 16 bases between. The germline V gene encodes CDR1 SEHNR and CDR2 FQNEAQ (reference sequence). CDR3 sequence reads: CASTPPEELAKNIQYF. The DNA of the CDR3 is TGTGCCAGCACCCCTCCAGAGGAACTAGCCAAAAACATTCAGTACTTC.

The CDR3 loop is CASSFTPTENYGYTF. Written as DNA, the CDR3 is TGTGCCAGCAGCTTTACGCCGACGGAAAACTATGGCTACACCTTC. The chain links TRBV5-5 to TRBJ1-2; D is undetermined. Germline values: CDR1 SGHKS, CDR2 YYEKEE (reference sequence). The CDR3 has 15 amino acids. V lost 2 bases, J lost 2 bases, and 13 bases lay in between.

The gene calls are TRBV12-5 and TRBJ2-1; 9 bases line up with TRBD2. The germline V gene encodes CDR1 LGHNT and CDR2 FRNRAP. Trimming cost V 2 bases and J 2 bases; bases outside gene matches: 4. CDR3 length equals 16 residues. Written as DNA, the CDR3 is TGTGCTAGTGGTTTGCTAGCGGGGCCACCCTACAATGAGCAGTTCTTC. It yields the protein CASGLLAGPPYNEQFF. Based on the CDR3 plus reference TRBV12-5 and TRBJ2-1, the full variable domain is DARVTQTPRHKVTEMGQEVTMRCQPILGHNTVFWYRQTMMQGLELLAYFRNRAPLDDSGMPKDRFSAEMPDATLATLKIQPSEPRDSAVYFCASGLLAGPPYNEQFFGPGTRLTVL.

This clonotype was detected many times. The chain combines TRBV5-1 with TRBJ2-1; possibly TRBD2 for D (5 bases). The CDR3 is made up of 14 amino acids. Germline lookup yields CDR1 SGHRS and CDR2 YFSETQ. V lost 0 bases and J 5 bases, leaving 9 bases between the germline ends. DNA for the CDR3: TGCGCCAGCAGCTTGGCCAGCGGAGACAATGAGCAGTTCTTC. Protein sequence: CASSLASGDNEQFF. The full variable domain, rest sourced from reference TRBV5-1 and TRBJ2-1, is KAGVTQTPRYLIKTRGQQVTLSCSPISGHRSVSWYQQTPGQGLQFLFEYFSETQRNKGNFPGRFSGRQFSNSRSEMNVSTLELGDSALYLCASSLASGDNEQFFGPGTRLTVL.

The chain uses TRBV6-5 and TRBJ2-5, with D unresolved. Germline assignment: CDR1 MNHEY and CDR2 SVGAGI. This CDR3 region has 15 residues. The V gene lost 2 bases and the J gene lost 6 bases, with 16 bases spanning the gap. For the CDR3, the DNA is TGTGCCAGCAGTTACCGCCTGGAAGGCAAGAAGACCCAGTACTTC. Its translation is CASSYRLEGKKTQYF.

V is TRBV6-2 or TRBV6-3 and J is TRBJ1-4; D might be TRBD1 (6 bases). Germline loops: CDR1 MNHEY, CDR2 SVGEGT. Trimming took off 2 bases at V and 7 bases at J, with 17 bases between the two ends. The CDR3 spans 16 residues. The CDR3: CASSYPRFQGSEKLFF. In DNA form, the CDR3 reads TGTGCCAGCAGTTACCCGAGGTTTCAGGGGAGTGAAAAACTGTTTTTT.

The V gene is TRBV9, the J gene TRBJ1-1; the match to TRBD1 covers 11 bases. Looked up from germline, CDR1 is SGDLS and CDR2 is YYNGEE. The CDR3 totals 16 residues. The ends lost 0 bases at V and 2 bases at J; junction bases unmatched: 3. DNA of the CDR3: TGTGCCAGCAGCGTAGGGACAGGGGGCCTAAACACTGAAGCTTTCTTT. It encodes CASSVGTGGLNTEAFF.

This clonotype was counted between two and nine times. J is TRBJ2-2 and V is TRBV3-1; no clear D gene. The CDR3 has 15 amino acids. CDR1 LGHDT and CDR2 YNNKEL come from the germline V gene (reference sequence). V was trimmed by 6 bases and J by 4 bases, leaving 15 bases between them. CDR3 bases: TGTGCCAGCAGGCTTCAGAGTGGAATCACCGGGGAGCTGTTTTTT. It encodes CASRLQSGITGELFF.

The gene calls are TRBV5-6 and TRBJ1-4; 7 bases match TRBD1. V was pared by 4 bases and J by 2 bases, with 5 bases of the junction left unmatched. The CDR3 has 15 residues. Germline-derived CDR1 and CDR2 are SGHDT and YYEEEE. CDR3 in DNA: TGTGCCAGCAGCCTGAACAGGGGTACTAATGAAAAACTGTTTTTT. Protein sequence: CASSLNRGTNEKLFF.

The chain has TRBV7-6 and TRBJ2-5, with D tentatively TRBD2 (7 bases). Germline-derived CDR1 and CDR2 are SGHVS and FNYEAQ. There are 16 residues in the CDR3. V was shortened by 0 bases and J by 4 bases, with 15 bases between the two germline ends. The CDR3: CASSLAGGGLGETQYF. In nucleotides, the CDR3 is TGTGCCAGCAGCTTAGCGGGCGGGGGCCTAGGAGAGACCCAGTACTTC.

The V call is TRBV7-9, the J call TRBJ1-4; D is unclear. Trimming took 3 bases from V and 0 from J, leaving 11 bases between them. Germline V gives CDR1 SEHNR, CDR2 FQNEAQ (reference sequence). The CDR3 runs to 16 residues. CDR3 protein: CASSFLRDTTNEKLFF. CDR3 in DNA: TGTGCCAGCAGCTTCCTCCGGGATACAACTAATGAAAAACTGTTTTTT.

This clonotype has only a few counts. The CDR3 reads CSVPEGQGQETQYF. For the CDR3, the DNA is TGCAGCGTTCCAGAGGGGCAGGGACAAGAGACCCAGTACTTC. This chain joins TRBV29-1 and TRBJ2-5, with D perhaps matching TRBD1 or TRBD2 (5 bases each). V was shortened by 5 bases and J by 2 bases, with 15 bases between the two germline ends. The length of the CDR3 is 14 residues. Germline CDR1 SQVTM, CDR2 ANQGSEA.

The sample holds a few counts of this clonotype. The V call is TRBV5-1, the J call TRBJ2-3; 10 nucleotides line up with TRBD2. J gave up 4 bases and V 3 bases, and 2 bases lay outside the gene matches. CDR1 is SGHRS, CDR2 YFSETQ, per germline. The CDR3 consists of 14 residues. CDR3 sequence reads: CASSSLAGSDTQYF. CDR3 DNA: TGCGCCAGCAGCTCACTAGCGGGGTCAGATACGCAGTATTTT.

At least ten counts were recorded for this clonotype. V is TRBV11-1 and J is TRBJ1-1; D remains unclear. Germline CDR1 is SGHAT and CDR2 is FQDESV (reference sequence). CDR3 size: 11 residues. Trimming shortened V by 8 bases and J by 3 bases, and 7 bases separated the two germline ends. The CDR3 nucleotides are TGTGCCAGCCGGGAGGACACTGAAGCTTTCTTT. Protein product: CASREDTEAFF.

This clonotype is deemed medium-sized. The rearrangement links TRBV10-3 to TRBJ2-3; D is tentatively TRBD1 or TRBD2 (5 bases each). The CDR3 loop spans 15 amino acids. V was trimmed by 3 bases and J by 3 bases, leaving 13 bases between them. The germline CDR1 and CDR2 sequences are ENHRY and SYGVKD. The CDR3 loop is CAISDPGTRTDTQYF. CDR3 DNA sequence: TGTGCCATCAGTGACCCCGGGACCCGAACAGATACGCAGTATTTT.

This clonotype was picked up a small number of times. This chain connects TRBV18 to TRBJ1-2; D possibly corresponds to TRBD1 (5 bases). V gave up 1 base and J gave up 4 bases, with 13 bases separating them. Germline CDR1 KGHSH, CDR2 LQKENI. The CDR3 has 15 residues. CDR3 residues: CASSPQQDSSYGYTF. In DNA form, the CDR3 reads TGTGCCAGCTCACCACAACAGGATTCTAGCTATGGCTACACCTTC.

V gene TRBV19 combines with J gene TRBJ2-4, with TRBD1 matching 10 bases. Germline lookup yields CDR1 LNHDA and CDR2 SQIVND (reference sequence). J lost 8 bases, V lost 7 bases, and 8 bases had no gene match. This CDR3 has 14 residues. The CDR3 sequence: CASTKDRGADIQYF. In DNA form, the CDR3 reads TGTGCCAGTACCAAGGACAGGGGGGCGGACATTCAGTACTTC.

The rearrangement joins TRBV20-1 to TRBJ2-6; D not resolved. V shed 2 bases and J shed 2 bases, with 7 bases lying between them. Germline CDR1 is DFQATT and CDR2 is SNEGSKA (reference sequence). The CDR3 has 14 amino acids. CDR3: CSARSGTGANVLTF. The CDR3 DNA sequence: TGCAGTGCTAGAAGTGGGACTGGGGCCAACGTCCTGACTTTC.